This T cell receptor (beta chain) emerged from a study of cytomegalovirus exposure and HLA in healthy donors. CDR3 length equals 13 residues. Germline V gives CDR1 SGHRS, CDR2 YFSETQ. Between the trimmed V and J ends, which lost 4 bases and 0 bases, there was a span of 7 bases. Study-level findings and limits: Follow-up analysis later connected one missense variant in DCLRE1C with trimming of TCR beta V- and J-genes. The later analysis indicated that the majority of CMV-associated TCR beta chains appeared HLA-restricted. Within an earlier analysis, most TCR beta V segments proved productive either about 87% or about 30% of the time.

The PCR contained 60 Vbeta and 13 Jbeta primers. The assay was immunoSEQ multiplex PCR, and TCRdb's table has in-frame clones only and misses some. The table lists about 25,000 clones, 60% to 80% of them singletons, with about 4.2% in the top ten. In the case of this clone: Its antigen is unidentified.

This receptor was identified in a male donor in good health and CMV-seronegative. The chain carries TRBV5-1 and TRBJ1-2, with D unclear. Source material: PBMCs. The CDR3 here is CASSEPANYGYTF. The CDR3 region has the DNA TGCGCCAGCAGCGAACCGGCTAACTATGGCTACACCTTC. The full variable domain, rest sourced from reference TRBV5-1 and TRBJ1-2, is KAGVTQTPRYLIKTRGQQVTLSCSPISGHRSVSWYQQTPGQGLQFLFEYFSETQRNKGNFPGRFSGRQFSNSRSEMNVSTLELGDSALYLCASSEPANYGYTFGSGTRLTVV.